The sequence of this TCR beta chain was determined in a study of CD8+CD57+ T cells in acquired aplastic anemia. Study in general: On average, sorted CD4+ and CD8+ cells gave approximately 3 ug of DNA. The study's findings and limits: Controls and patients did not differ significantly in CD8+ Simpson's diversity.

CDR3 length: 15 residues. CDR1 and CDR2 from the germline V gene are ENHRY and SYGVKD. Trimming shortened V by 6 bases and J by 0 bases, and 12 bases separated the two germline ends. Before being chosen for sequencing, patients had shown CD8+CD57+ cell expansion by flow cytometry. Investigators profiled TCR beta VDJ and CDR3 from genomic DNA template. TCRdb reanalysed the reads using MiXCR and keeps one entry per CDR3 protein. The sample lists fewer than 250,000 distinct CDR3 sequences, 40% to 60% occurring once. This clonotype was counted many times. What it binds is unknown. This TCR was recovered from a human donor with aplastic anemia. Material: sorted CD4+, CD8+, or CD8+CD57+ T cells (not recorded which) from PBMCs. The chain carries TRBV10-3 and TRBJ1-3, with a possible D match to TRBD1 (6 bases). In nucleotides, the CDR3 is TGTGCCATCAGGGGAACAGGGAACTCTGGAAACACCATATATTTT. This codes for CAIRGTGNSGNTIYF.